This TCR beta chain appears in the sequencing data of a study of control samples from healthy donors and cancer patients (dated by TCRdb to 2018 to 2021). This clone was counted between two and nine times. The antigen it recognizes is unknown. No qualities accompany the bases; no much larger clone lies one base away. Libraries were constructed by the immunoSEQ multiplex PCR assay. TCRdb mirrors the immuneACCESS table, restricted to in-frame sequences. Some clones are absent from its copies; in checked studies, under half trace to an unresolved V gene, and the reason for the others is unknown. The sample data list about 51,000 clones, and roughly 87% of these were observed just once. The ten most abundant clones make up 1.6% of the sample. Counted from cysteine to phenylalanine, this CDR3 has 15 amino acids. Kept here is only the CDR3 DNA, which spans 45 bases and is read in frame from base 1. CDR1 and CDR2 are read off the germline V gene (reference sequence) as LNHDA and SQIVND. The junction shows trimming of 5 bases on V and 4 bases on J, and the gene matches do not reach 5 bases of it.

Sequencing was done on a sample of PBMCs. This receptor was identified in a middle-aged man with colorectal cancer. The chain is assembled from TRBV19 and TRBJ2-3, with TRBD2 identical over 11 junction bases. The CDR3 protein is CASSATSGSSDTQYF. The nucleotides are TGTGCCAGTAGTGCAACTAGCGGGAGCTCAGATACGCAGTATTTT.